Listed below are T cell receptor beta chains from one sample, sequenced in a study of blood T cell repertoires in COVID-19. Only in-frame clones appear in the TCRdb table, and some are missing; sequencing was by immunoSEQ multiplex PCR. This sample yields 150,000 to 200,000 clones, of which roughly 88% are seen a single time; under 3.5% belongs to the top ten. What was sequenced was peripheral blood. These receptors came from a woman aged 60 to 75 with acute or convalescent COVID-19. Both conserved end residues are part of each CDR3. D genes are given only for firm matches. For some rows the clone size is stated as once, few or many, or as a class when expanded; others skip it.

clone size,J gene,D gene,V gene,CDR3 protein,CDR3 DNA
once,TRBJ2-5,TRBD2,TRBV5-1,CASSPGGLAGQETQYF,TGCGCCAGCAGCCCGGGGGGACTAGCGGGGCAAGAGACCCAGTACTTC
.,TRBJ1-4,TRBD1,TRBV6-5,CASTHTGGNEKLFF,TGTGCCAGCACTCACACAGGGGGTAATGAAAAACTGTTTTTT
.,TRBJ2-5,.,TRBV20-1,CSARGEETQYF,TGCAGTGCTAGAGGAGAGGAGACCCAGTACTTC
.,TRBJ1-2,TRBD1,TRBV28,CASKESGGYGYTF,TGTGCCAGCAAGGAGTCAGGGGGGTATGGCTACACCTTC
.,TRBJ1-2,.,TRBV18,CASSPAFRDTKDGPYGYTF,TGTGCCAGCTCACCAGCCTTCCGGGACACCAAAGATGGGCCTTATGGCTACACCTTC
once,TRBJ2-1,TRBD1,TRBV6-6,CASRETGGNEQFF,TGTGCCAGCAGGGAGACAGGGGGCAATGAGCAGTTCTTC
.,TRBJ2-7,TRBD1,TRBV19,CASSIGTGSKEQYF,TGTGCCAGTAGTATAGGGACAGGGTCGAAAGAGCAGTACTTC
.,TRBJ1-2,TRBD1,TRBV29-1,CSAPQTGGYYGYTF,TGCAGCGCACCCCAGACAGGGGGCTACTATGGCTACACCTTC
.,TRBJ2-3,.,TRBV28,CASSLPLRTEIKLF,TGTGCCAGCAGTTTACCTCTTAGGACTGAGATTAAACTGTTT
.,TRBJ2-2,TRBD2,TRBV5-6,CASSLAGLAGVTGELFF,TGTGCCAGCAGCTTGGCCGGACTAGCGGGGGTAACCGGGGAGCTGTTTTTT
.,TRBJ2-2,.,TRBV3-1/TRBV3-2,CASSRGTSFAGELFF,TGTGCCAGCAGCCGTGGGACATCGTTTGCCGGGGAGCTGTTTTTT
.,TRBJ1-4,.,TRBV3-1/TRBV3-2,CASSQGGRGNEKLFF,TGTGCCAGCAGCCAAGGGGGGCGCGGGAATGAAAAACTGTTTTTT
.,TRBJ1-1,TRBD1,TRBV6-5,CASSYFDRGRRTEAFF,TGTGCCAGCAGTTACTTTGACAGGGGGCGCCGGACTGAAGCTTTCTTT
.,TRBJ1-2,.,TRBV28,CASSDRMWGNYGYTF,TGTGCCAGCAGCGACAGGATGTGGGGTAACTATGGCTACACCTTC
.,TRBJ1-4,TRBD1,TRBV6-2/TRBV6-3,CASSKTGPKEKLFF,TGTGCCAGCAGTAAGACAGGGCCGAAGGAAAAACTGTTTTTT
.,TRBJ2-7,.,TRBV11-2,CASSLGHAPVQQYF,TGTGCCAGCAGCTTAGGTCATGCCCCGGTACAGCAGTACTTC
.,TRBJ2-4,TRBD1,TRBV6-5,CASSRGTERNIQYF,TGTGCCAGCAGTAGGGGGACAGAAAGAAACATTCAGTACTTC
.,TRBJ2-7,TRBD2,TRBV19,CASKTRGAYEQYF,TGTGCCAGTAAAACGCGGGGGGCCTACGAGCAGTACTTC
.,TRBJ2-5,TRBD2,TRBV30,CAWSPGLAGGRETQYF,TGTGCCTGGAGTCCTGGACTAGCGGGGGGAAGGGAGACCCAGTACTTC
.,TRBJ1-6,TRBD1,TRBV2,CASSEVRRDRGKSPLHF,TGTGCCAGCAGTGAAGTTCGTCGGGACAGGGGAAAGTCACCCCTCCACTTT
.,TRBJ2-4,TRBD1,TRBV5-8,CASSFGTGGMKNIQYF,TGTGCCAGCAGCTTCGGGACAGGGGGAATGAAAAACATTCAGTACTTC
once,TRBJ1-4,.,TRBV4-2,CASSQVAALGEKLFF,TGTGCCAGCAGCCAAGTGGCGGCCTTGGGTGAAAAACTGTTTTTT
.,TRBJ2-5,.,TRBV7-2,CASSAGLTQETQYF,TGTGCCAGCAGCGCCGGACTGACCCAAGAGACCCAGTACTTC
few,TRBJ2-7,.,TRBV14,CASSQGLGAYEQYF,TGTGCCAGCAGCCAAGGTCTAGGGGCCTACGAGCAGTACTTC
.,TRBJ2-3,TRBD1,TRBV6-1,CASSEGRGTDTQYF,TGTGCCAGCAGTGAAGGCAGGGGGACAGATACGCAGTATTTT
.,TRBJ1-4,.,TRBV6-1,CASSEMRGTTNEKLFF,TGTGCCAGCAGTGAAATGAGGGGGACAACTAATGAAAAACTGTTTTTT
.,TRBJ1-2,TRBD1,TRBV4-3,CASSQVSQTGGVYGYTF,TGCGCCAGCAGCCAAGTAAGCCAGACAGGGGGAGTATATGGCTACACCTTC
.,TRBJ2-3,TRBD2,TRBV6-6,CASSAGTSGADTQYF,TGTGCCAGCAGTGCCGGGACTAGCGGGGCAGATACGCAGTATTTT
.,TRBJ2-5,.,TRBV7-2,CASSLSRETQYF,TGTGCCAGCAGCTTATCTAGAGAGACCCAGTACTTC
few,TRBJ1-6,.,TRBV27,CASRSGWGGNSPLHF,TGTGCCAGCAGATCCGGGTGGGGGGGGAATTCACCCCTCCACTTT
.,TRBJ1-6,TRBD1,TRBV11-2,CASSLMGQGEHLHF,TGTGCCAGCAGCTTAATGGGACAGGGGGAACACCTCCACTTT
.,TRBJ2-7,TRBD2,TRBV4-1,CASSPHRRGDTYEQYF,TGCGCCAGCAGCCCTCACCGGCGGGGGGACACCTACGAGCAGTACTTC
once,TRBJ1-2,TRBD1,TRBV6-6,CASVGQGANYGYTF,TGTGCCAGCGTGGGCCAGGGGGCGAACTATGGCTACACCTTC
.,TRBJ1-2,.,TRBV3-1/TRBV3-2,CASSQDRGRGYGYTF,TGTGCCAGCAGCCAAGACAGGGGTCGGGGCTATGGCTACACCTTC
.,TRBJ2-5,TRBD1,TRBV18,CASSRGGTGDQETQYF,TGTGCCAGCTCACGAGGAGGGACAGGGGACCAAGAGACCCAGTACTTC
.,TRBJ1-2,TRBD1,TRBV11-2,CASSSPRDSNYGYTF,TGTGCCAGCAGCTCGCCCCGGGACAGTAACTATGGCTACACCTTC
.,TRBJ1-1,.,TRBV18,CASSPQGVNTEAFF,TGTGCCAGCTCACCCCAGGGTGTGAACACTGAAGCTTTCTTT
few,TRBJ1-2,.,TRBV12-3/TRBV12-4,CASSFRGHGYTF,TGTGCCAGCAGTTTTCGGGGTCATGGCTACACCTTC
.,TRBJ2-3,.,TRBV5-1,CASSFTSSGTDTQYF,TGCGCCAGCAGCTTTACGAGCTCGGGCACAGATACGCAGTATTTT
.,TRBJ1-6,TRBD1,TRBV6-5,CASSYRRGLSPLHF,TGTGCCAGCAGTTACCGTAGGGGGCTCTCACCCCTCCACTTT
.,TRBJ2-7,TRBD2,TRBV11-2,CASSLIGTSYEQYF,TGTGCCAGCAGCTTAATTGGGACTAGCTACGAGCAGTACTTC
.,TRBJ1-3,.,TRBV3-1/TRBV3-2,CASSQEGSGNTIYF,TGTGCCAGCAGCCAAGAGGGGAGCGGAAACACCATATATTTT
.,TRBJ2-1,.,TRBV7-2,CASSLDTGLINEQFF,TGTGCCAGCAGCTTAGACACAGGACTAATTAATGAGCAGTTCTTC
few,TRBJ1-5,.,TRBV6-2/TRBV6-3,CASSYSVEAGYSNQPQHF,TGTGCCAGCAGTTACTCAGTAGAGGCAGGGTATAGCAATCAGCCCCAGCATTTT
.,TRBJ2-2,.,TRBV7-9,CASSLAGQGNTGELFF,TGTGCCAGCAGCTTAGCTGGGCAGGGGAACACCGGGGAGCTGTTTTTT
.,TRBJ2-5,.,TRBV6-5,CASRDTGKVPGTQYF,TGTGCCAGCAGAGATACGGGAAAGGTTCCCGGGACCCAGTACTTC
once,TRBJ1-6,.,TRBV10-2,CASSESWREQSPLHF,TGCGCCAGCAGTGAGTCTTGGAGGGAACAGTCACCCCTCCACTTT
.,TRBJ2-5,TRBD1,TRBV5-8,CASSLGDRARETQYF,TGTGCCAGCAGCTTGGGGGACAGAGCGAGAGAGACCCAGTACTTC
.,TRBJ1-2,TRBD1,TRBV7-2,CASSAATGTGLRGYTF,TGTGCCAGCAGCGCAGCAACCGGGACAGGGCTGAGAGGCTACACCTTC
.,TRBJ2-7,.,TRBV4-3,CASSQDAGNYEQYF,TGCGCCAGCAGCCAAGATGCGGGCAATTACGAGCAGTACTTC
.,TRBJ2-7,.,TRBV19,CASSRLSGRGPGEQYF,TGTGCCAGTAGTCGCCTTTCTGGGCGGGGGCCGGGGGAGCAGTACTTC
once,TRBJ2-7,.,TRBV7-9,CASSHGAAFSYEQYF,TGTGCCAGCAGCCACGGAGCAGCTTTCTCCTACGAGCAGTACTTC
.,TRBJ1-5,.,TRBV29-1,CSAGSGNQPQHF,TGCAGTGCGGGATCCGGCAATCAGCCCCAGCATTTT
few,TRBJ1-4,TRBD1,TRBV9,CASSPKDRGTNEKLFF,TGTGCCAGCAGCCCCAAGGACAGGGGGACTAATGAAAAACTGTTTTTT
.,TRBJ1-6,.,TRBV6-6,CASSPPGTTLGSPLHF,TGTGCCAGCAGTCCCCCCGGGACTACCCTCGGTTCACCCCTCCACTTT
.,TRBJ2-7,TRBD2,TRBV18,CASSITSGGEEEQYF,TGTGCCAGCTCAATAACTAGCGGGGGAGAGGAAGAGCAGTACTTC
few,TRBJ2-7,TRBD1,TRBV10-3,CAISERGTGEVEQYF,TGTGCCATCAGTGAGAGGGGGACAGGGGAGGTCGAGCAGTACTTC
.,TRBJ2-1,TRBD1,TRBV10-2,CASRRSGQGSYNEQFF,TGCGCCAGCAGAAGATCTGGACAGGGGTCCTACAATGAGCAGTTCTTC